This T cell receptor beta chain was obtained from a study of cytomegalovirus exposure and HLA in healthy donors. General observations from the study: A later analysis reportedly found fewer N-insertions in an Asian-associated ancestry cluster than the roughly 670-donor mean.

Unmatched junction bases numbered 6, after V lost 3 bases and J lost 0 bases. CDR3 length: 17 amino acids. CDR1 is LNHDA and CDR2 is SQIVND in the germline V gene (reference sequence). With regard to this clone: What it binds is not known.

The PCR used 60 Vbeta and 13 Jbeta primers. Using immunoSEQ multiplex PCR, the repertoire was profiled, and TCRdb retains in-frame clones only, with some absent. The sample carries 110,000 to 150,000 clones, roughly 75% recorded once. The chain combines TRBV19 with TRBJ2-2, with 8 bases identical to TRBD1. This TCR derives from a female donor in good health and CMV-seronegative. Sequences were obtained from PBMCs. The CDR3 DNA is TGTGCCAGTAGTATCCTCACAGGGGGATCGAACACCGGGGAGCTGTTTTTT. It specifies CASSILTGGSNTGELFF.